Below, 22 T cell receptor beta chains from the same sample are listed, as sequenced in a study of PD-1 blockade in classical Hodgkin lymphoma. This table comes from immunoSEQ multiplex PCR, and its TCRdb copy is limited to in-frame clones, with some not included. Seen here are over 20,000 clones, more than 75% observed once, and the top ten hold about 7.7%. The time point was: cycle 4 day 1 (C4D1), after less than seven weeks of nivolumab. Each patient experienced a relapse that followed autologous stem cell transplantation, and brentuximab vedotin exposure varied. This material consisted of peripheral blood mononuclear cells (PBMCs), taken before the fourth cycle of nivolumab. Source of these receptors: a human donor with classical Hodgkin lymphoma.

The chain joins TRBV2 to TRBJ2-5, with D possibly being TRBD1 or TRBD2 (6 bases each). Germline V gives CDR1 SNHLY, CDR2 FYNNEI. V lost 8 bases, J lost 4 bases, and 20 bases lay in between. The CDR3 spans 15 residues. The CDR3 bases are TGTGCCAGCGAAAGGATTACAGGGCGGGGAGAGACCCAGTACTTC. Protein: CASERITGRGETQYF.

Relative to its sample, this clone is medium-sized. The chain has TRBV28 and TRBJ1-1; the D gene is possibly TRBD1 (5 bases). V shed 5 bases and J shed 4 bases, with 17 bases lying between them. Germline CDR1 is MDHEN and CDR2 is SYDVKM. CDR3 size: 15 residues. CDR3 protein: CASSLRMTGGTEAFF. The CDR3 bases are TGTGCCAGCAGTCTCCGTATGACGGGGGGCACTGAAGCTTTCTTT.

The chain employs TRBV7-2 and TRBJ2-1; D is possibly TRBD1 (6 bases). Per germline, CDR1 SGHTA and CDR2 FQGNSA. The CDR3 spans 17 residues. The ends were cut back, 4 bases at V and 1 base at J, with 17 bases in the middle. The CDR3 region is CASSYGPLGGSYNEQFF. The CDR3 nucleotides are TGTGCCAGCAGCTACGGGCCCCTAGGGGGATCCTACAATGAGCAGTTCTTC.

V gene TRBV9 combines with J gene TRBJ1-3; no reliable D call. This CDR3 has 15 amino acids. V lost 0 bases and J lost 0, with 7 bases in between. Germline CDR1 is SGDLS and CDR2 is YYNGEE. CDR3 sequence reads: CASSVDWGSGNTIYF. The DNA for the CDR3 is TGTGCCAGCAGCGTAGATTGGGGCTCTGGAAACACCATATATTTT.

The genes are TRBV19 and TRBJ1-4; 10 bases are shared with TRBD1. The CDR3 contains 15 residues. The V and J ends lost 7 bases and 7 bases, in that order; junction bases with no gene match: 9. The germline CDR1 and CDR2 sequences are LNHDA and SQIVND (reference sequence). Written as DNA, the CDR3 is TGTGCCAGTAAAAGACCGGGACAGGGGAGTGAAAAACTGTTTTTT. Translating it yields CASKRPGQGSEKLFF.

The CDR3 loop is CASSSEGGRKTQYF. The CDR3 DNA sequence: TGTGCCAGCAGCTCGGAGGGGGGTAGGAAGACCCAGTACTTC. This chain uses TRBV5-4 with TRBJ2-5; D is perhaps TRBD1 or TRBD2 (6 bases each). Trimming cost V 3 bases and J 6 bases, with 15 bases left between them. The CDR3 is 14 amino acids. CDR1 is SGHNT, CDR2 YYREEE, per germline (reference sequence). Together with reference TRBV5-4 and TRBJ2-5, the CDR3 gives the full variable domain: ETGVTQSPTHLIKTRGQQVTLRCSSQSGHNTVSWYQQALGQGPQFIFQYYREEENGRGNFPPRFSGLQFPNYSSELNVNALELDDSALYLCASSSEGGRKTQYFGPGTRLLVL.

The chain carries TRBV27 and TRBJ2-3; D might be TRBD1 or TRBD2, each matching 5 bases. V shed 3 bases and J shed 7 bases, with 20 bases lying between them. The CDR3 has 16 amino acids. Germline lookup yields CDR1 MNHEY and CDR2 SMNVEV (reference sequence). The DNA of the CDR3 is TGTGCCAGCAGTTTTATCTGGGACCCCAGGAGGAATACGCAGTATTTT. The encoded protein is CASSFIWDPRRNTQYF.

The chain joins TRBV18 to TRBJ2-7; a possible D gene is TRBD2 (6 bases). The CDR3 consists of 15 residues. V was trimmed by 3 bases and J by 3 bases, leaving 15 bases between them. Per the germline V gene, CDR1 is KGHSH and CDR2 is LQKENI. As DNA, the CDR3 is TGTGCCAGCTCACCCGCGGGACTGCGGGACTACGAGCAGTACTTC. Its translation is CASSPAGLRDYEQYF.

The chain joins TRBV5-1 to TRBJ2-7; 7 bases agree with TRBD1. Germline V gene lookup returns CDR1 SGHRS and CDR2 YFSETQ. The CDR3 extends over 13 amino acids. V lost 3 bases, J lost 4 bases, and 4 bases stayed unmatched. CDR3 sequence (DNA): TGCGCCAGCAGCTGGGACAGTTTGTACGAGCAGTACTTC. Translating gives CASSWDSLYEQYF. The entire variable domain, with the rest obtained from reference TRBV5-1 and TRBJ2-7, is as follows: KAGVTQTPRYLIKTRGQQVTLSCSPISGHRSVSWYQQTPGQGLQFLFEYFSETQRNKGNFPGRFSGRQFSNSRSEMNVSTLELGDSALYLCASSWDSLYEQYFGPGTRLTVT.

The V call is TRBV6-1, the J call TRBJ1-4; the match to TRBD1 covers 9 bases. V gave up 2 bases and J gave up 5 bases; unmatched junction bases: 6. The CDR3 consists of 16 residues. CDR1 and CDR2 (germline): MNHNS, SASEGT. The chain's CDR3 is CASSENLGTGNEKLFF. Written as DNA, the CDR3 is TGTGCCAGCAGTGAAAACCTTGGGACAGGGAATGAAAAACTGTTTTTT.

This sequence joins TRBV7-9 and TRBJ2-2; D may correspond to TRBD1 or TRBD2 (6 bases each). CDR3 length: 19 amino acids. Germline loops: CDR1 SEHNR, CDR2 FQNEAQ (reference sequence). Trimming pared 1 base from V and 3 bases from J, leaving 21 bases between. CDR3 sequence: CASSLEVGGRERHTGELFF. The DNA of the CDR3 is TGTGCCAGCAGCTTAGAGGTCGGGGGCAGGGAAAGACACACCGGGGAGCTGTTTTTT.

In this sample, this clone turned up a few times. The chain uses TRBV19 and TRBJ2-7, with TRBD2 identical over 8 bases. The CDR3 extends over 15 amino acids. Germline lookup yields CDR1 LNHDA and CDR2 SQIVND (reference sequence). V shed 2 bases and J 0 bases; nucleotides not matched to a gene: 3. CDR3 sequence (DNA): TGTGCCAGTAGTATATCCGGGACTAGCTCCTACGAGCAGTACTTC. Encoded protein: CASSISGTSSYEQYF.

The chain employs TRBV7-9 and TRBJ2-6; no clear D gene. There are 13 residues in the CDR3. CDR1 and CDR2 (germline): SEHNR, FQNEAQ (reference sequence). The V end was cut by 5 bases, the J end by 4 bases, with 6 bases between. The CDR3 is CASSAAGANVLTF. The CDR3 DNA reads as TGTGCCAGCAGCGCGGCCGGGGCCAACGTCCTGACTTTC.

The chain employs TRBV6-5 and TRBJ2-2; TRBD2 is a possible D gene (5 bases). This CDR3 comprises 16 residues. V dropped 3 bases and J dropped 3 bases, with 14 bases sitting between them. Per the germline V gene, CDR1 is MNHEY and CDR2 is SVGAGI. CDR3 DNA: TGTGCCAGCAGTTATCTCCCGGGAAGGGACACCGGGGAGCTGTTTTTT. As protein: CASSYLPGRDTGELFF.

This clone is a singleton in its sample. The rearrangement uses TRBV27 and TRBJ2-7; D is possibly TRBD1 or TRBD2 (7 bases each). Between the trimmed V and J ends, which lost 6 bases and 5 bases, there was a span of 17 bases. The CDR3 length is 14 residues. Germline CDR1 is MNHEY and CDR2 is SMNVEV (reference sequence). This CDR3 is CASSPNRGGDEQYF. The CDR3 nucleotides are TGTGCCAGCAGCCCAAACAGGGGAGGGGACGAGCAGTACTTC.

CDR3 DNA: TGTGCCACCAGCAAAGGACTAGCGGGAGTCTTCGGCACCGGGGAGCTGTTTTTT. Protein: CATSKGLAGVFGTGELFF. The rearrangement joins TRBV15 to TRBJ2-2; 13 positions agree with TRBD2. V trimming: 4 bases; J trimming: 4 bases; junction bases outside the gene matches: 9. Germline values: CDR1 LNHNV, CDR2 YYDKDF (reference sequence). The CDR3 covers 18 residues.

The chain uses TRBV29-1 and TRBJ2-1, with D possibly TRBD1 on 5 matching bases. The CDR3 has 15 amino acids. Between the trimmed V and J ends, which lost 0 bases and 0 bases, there was a span of 9 bases. Germline V gene lookup returns CDR1 SQVTM and CDR2 ANQGSEA. As DNA, the CDR3 is TGCAGCGTTGAAGATCGGACAAGCTCCTACAATGAGCAGTTCTTC. It encodes CSVEDRTSSYNEQFF.

This clone was observed once. J is TRBJ2-1 and V is TRBV19; TRBD2 matches at 10 bases. The J segment lost 2 bases and the V segment lost 3 bases, leaving 1 base of the junction unmatched. Germline V gives CDR1 LNHDA, CDR2 SQIVND (reference sequence). The CDR3 has 15 amino acids. This chain's CDR3 is CASSMSGRAYNEQFF. The CDR3 DNA reads TGTGCCAGTAGTATGAGCGGGAGGGCCTACAATGAGCAGTTCTTC. The full variable domain, completed using reference TRBV19 and TRBJ2-1, is DGGITQSPKYLFRKEGQNVTLSCEQNLNHDAMYWYRQDPGQGLRLIYYSQIVNDFQKGDIAEGYSVSREKKESFPLTVTSAQKNPTAFYLCASSMSGRAYNEQFFGPGTRLTVL.

DNA for the CDR3: TGTGCCAGCAGGGAAAGGGACTATGGCTACACCTTC. This codes for CASRERDYGYTF. This chain connects TRBV2 to TRBJ1-2; no reliable D call. The ends were cut back, 6 bases at V and 3 bases at J, with 8 bases in the middle. CDR1 SNHLY and CDR2 FYNNEI come from the germline V gene. This CDR3 spans 12 amino acids.

The chain has TRBV4-1 and TRBJ2-2, with D perhaps matching TRBD1 (6 bases). Trimming shortened V by 1 base and J by 1 base, and 10 bases separated the two germline ends. The CDR3 loop spans 16 amino acids. Germline V gene lookup returns CDR1 MGHRA and CDR2 YSYEKL. CDR3 in amino acids: CASSQAGRGNTGELFF. The CDR3 coding sequence is TGCGCCAGCAGCCAAGCCGGCAGGGGGAACACCGGGGAGCTGTTTTTT.

The CDR3 is CASSDAVPQRVRRFYEQYF. As DNA, the CDR3 is TGTGCCAGCAGTGATGCCGTCCCCCAGCGGGTAAGGAGGTTCTACGAGCAGTACTTC. The chain recombines TRBV6-1 with TRBJ2-7; possible D gene TRBD2, 6 bases. With 3 bases removed from V and 3 bases from J, the gap between germline ends came to 27 bases. The CDR3 runs 19 residues. Germline V CDR1 and CDR2: MNHNS, SASEGT.

This clone was counted only a few times. The rearrangement links TRBV27 to TRBJ2-6, with unresolved D. V was trimmed by 8 bases and J by 0 bases, leaving 2 bases between them. The CDR3 is 12 amino acids. Germline V lookup: CDR1 MNHEY, CDR2 SMNVEV (reference sequence). This CDR3 reads CASASGANVLTF. In nucleotides, the CDR3 is TGTGCCAGCGCCTCTGGGGCCAACGTCCTGACTTTC.